The TCR beta chain described here comes from a study of control samples from healthy donors and cancer patients. TCRdb's table, derived via immunoSEQ multiplex PCR, lists solely in-frame clones and lacks some. The sample lists over 70,000 clones; about 89% were seen once. The sequenced material came from PBMCs. This clonotype was obtained from a woman aged 50 to 65 with colorectal cancer.

In DNA, the CDR3 is TGTGCCAGCAGTGCCTCCTACGAGCAGTACGTC. Translation: CASSASYEQYV. The chain employs TRBV2 and TRBJ2-7; unclear D gene. CDR1 and CDR2 from the germline V gene are SNHLY and FYNNEI. The CDR3 has 11 amino acids. V was trimmed by 4 bases and J by 0 bases, leaving 1 base between them.